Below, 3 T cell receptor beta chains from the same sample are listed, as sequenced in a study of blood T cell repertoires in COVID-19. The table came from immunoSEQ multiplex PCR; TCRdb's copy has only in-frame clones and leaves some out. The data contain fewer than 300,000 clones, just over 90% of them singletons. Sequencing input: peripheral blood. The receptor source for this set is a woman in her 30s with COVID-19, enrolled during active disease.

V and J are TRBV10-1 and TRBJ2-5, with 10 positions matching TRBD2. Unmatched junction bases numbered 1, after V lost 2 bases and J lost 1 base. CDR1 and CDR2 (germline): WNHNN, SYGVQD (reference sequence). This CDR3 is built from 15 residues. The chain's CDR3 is CASSEQREGQETQYF. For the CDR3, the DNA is TGCGCCAGCAGTGAGCAGCGGGAGGGCCAAGAGACCCAGTACTTC.

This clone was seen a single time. The CDR3 is CASSQERLAGGTEAFF. CDR3 nucleotide sequence: TGCGCCAGCAGCCAAGAAAGATTGGCAGGGGGCACTGAAGCTTTCTTT. The chain employs TRBV4-1 and TRBJ1-1, with TRBD1 identical over 7 bases. This CDR3 is built from 16 residues. After removal of 0 bases from V and 4 bases from J, the junction contained 8 bases not matched to a gene. Per the germline V gene, CDR1 is MGHRA and CDR2 is YSYEKL.

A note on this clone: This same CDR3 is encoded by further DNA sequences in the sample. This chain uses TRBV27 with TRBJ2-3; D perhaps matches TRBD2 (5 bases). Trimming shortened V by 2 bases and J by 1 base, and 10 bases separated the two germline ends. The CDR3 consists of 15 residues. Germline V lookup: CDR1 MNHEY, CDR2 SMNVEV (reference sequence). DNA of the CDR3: TGTGCCAGCAGTTTAAGGGAGAGGGGCACAGATACGCAGTATTTT. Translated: CASSLRERGTDTQYF.